The present T cell receptor beta chain was sequenced within a study of molecular identifiers for immune sequencing clone quantification. Study background: Replicate runs used RNA from 20,000 or 100,000 naive CD8 cells, which was split five ways into aliquots, and four of those aliquots were then sequenced.

Many counts were recorded for this clonotype. TCRdb processed the PCR reads anew with MiXCR; each CDR3 protein has one entry. The sample holds 85,000 to 100,000 distinct CDR3 sequences; 24% are singletons and the top ten take roughly 0.94%. V gave up 6 bases and J gave up 4 bases, with 13 bases separating them. Germline CDR1 and CDR2: SEHNR and FQNEAQ (reference sequence). CDR3 size: 13 residues. The TCR sequence derives from a human donor in good health. Some libraries in this study had Jurkat cell RNA spiked in. The sample consisted of naive CD8+ T cells from blood, with Jurkat cell RNA spiked in. Specified subset: FACS-sorted CD8+CD4-CCR7+CD45RA+ naive T cells. The chain carries TRBV7-9 and TRBJ2-7, with unresolved D. CDR3 amino acids: CASRTAGVYEQYF. The CDR3 DNA reads TGTGCCAGCAGAACGGCTGGGGTGTACGAGCAGTACTTC.